The present T cell receptor (beta chain) was sequenced within a study of EBV T-cell therapy then PD-1 blockade in nasopharyngeal carcinoma. The assay was immunoSEQ multiplex PCR, and TCRdb's table has in-frame clones only and misses some. The sample has about 22,000 clones; about four fifths are singletons. The V gene lost 7 bases and the J gene lost 11 bases, with 20 bases spanning the gap. CDR3 length: 13 amino acids. Germline CDR1 LNHDA, CDR2 SQIVND (reference sequence). Treatment reported: AdE1-LMPpoly-expanded autologous EBV-specific T-cell therapy followed by anti-PD-1 nivolumab. To note about this clone: Its antigen remains unidentified.

This material consisted of CD8+ T cells from blood, taken at day -245 from a patient whose treatment included autologous EBV-specific T cells and nivolumab. The clonotype originates from a man in his forties with nasopharyngeal carcinoma. This chain uses TRBV19 with TRBJ1-1; no clear D. The CDR3 DNA reads as TGTGCCAGTACCAAATCGGCGGACTCTGGGGCTTTCTTT. Translated: CASTKSADSGAFF.